This TCR beta chain is drawn from a study of early T cells in non-severe SARS-CoV-2 infection. On the study more broadly: With bulk RNA from unsorted whole blood as input, sequencing yielded unpaired chains.

From germline, CDR1 is SNHLY and CDR2 FYNNEI. Deletions cut 5 bases from V and 8 bases from J, with 6 bases between. The CDR3 totals 11 residues. The table lists this clonotype with many counts. Its antigen is not known. General study findings and limits: Using VDJdb, the matching emphasized anti-spike CD8 responses while missing private and CD4 specificities.

As part of library construction, unique molecular identifiers were attached to individual cDNA molecules. TCRdb fed the 5' RACE reads into MiXCR, producing one record per CDR3 protein. The sample lists approximately 97,000 distinct CDR3 sequences; about 10% were seen once. The specimen comprised whole blood, sampled at baseline. This receptor was taken from an adult who was a healthcare worker with PCR-confirmed SARS-CoV-2 infection or an uninfected control (not recorded which). This sequence joins TRBV2 and TRBJ1-4; D is unclear. The CDR3: CASSYSEKLFF. The CDR3, as DNA: TGTGCCAGCAGTTACAGCGAAAAACTGTTTTTT.